The present TCR beta chain was sequenced within a study of CD8+CD57+ T cells in acquired aplastic anemia. Patients included in sequencing had previously demonstrated CD8+CD57+ cell expansion by flow cytometry. Diagnosis of severe acquired aplastic anemia applied to all patients. CDR3 size: 17 residues. Germline CDR1 reads ENHRY; CDR2 reads SYGVKD. The V gene end was trimmed by 7 bases and the J gene end by 3 bases; junction bases not matched to a gene: 14. TCR beta VDJ and CDR3 profiling used genomic DNA as template. TCRdb reprocessed the reads with MiXCR, giving one entry per CDR3 protein. The sample holds about 150,000 distinct CDR3 sequences, 52% seen once.

The sample comprised sorted CD4+, CD8+, or CD8+CD57+ T cells (not recorded which) from PBMCs. The TCR originated in a human donor with aplastic anemia. The chain uses TRBV10-3 and TRBJ2-7; TRBD2 matches at 11 bases. CDR3 amino acids: CAIIGGTSGLVNYEQYF. CDR3 bases: TGTGCCATCATTGGAGGGACTAGCGGCTTAGTTAACTACGAGCAGTACTTC.